Shown below are 29 T cell receptor beta chains from a single sample sequenced in a study of naive and memory T cell subsets. General study results and limits: Naive repertoires, especially CD8, held a few larger clonotypes, possibly memory cells re-expressing CD45RA.

Their cognate antigens are unknown. Two oligonucleotides, mixed equimolar, formed the beta constant-region primer covering TRBC1 and TRBC2. Ligated cDNA was amplified by four rounds of PCR with nested alpha and beta constant-region primers and SP2. TCRdb reprocessed the UMI-ligation and nested PCR reads via MiXCR and lists one record per CDR3 protein. The sample consists of around 160,000 distinct CDR3 sequences, 22% of them appearing once. Sequenced input: naive CD4+ T cells from blood. These receptor sequences come from a human donor in good health.

The chain combines TRBV11-2 with TRBJ2-1, with TRBD2 identical over 12 bases. The CDR3 extends over 15 amino acids. Germline V lookup: CDR1 SGHAT, CDR2 FQNNGV. V shed 1 base, J shed 7 bases, and the junction held 2 bases outside the gene matches. The CDR3 here is CASSLALAGGNEQFF. CDR3 DNA sequence: TGTGCCAGCAGCTTAGCGCTAGCGGGGGGGAATGAGCAGTTCTTC. Together with reference TRBV11-2 and TRBJ2-1, the CDR3 gives the full variable domain: EAGVAQSPRYKIIEKRQSVAFWCNPISGHATLYWYQQILGQGPKLLIQFQNNGVVDDSQLPKDRFSAERLKGVDSTLKIQPAKLEDSAVYLCASSLALAGGNEQFFGPGTRLTVL.

The rearrangement uses TRBV28 and TRBJ2-7; TRBD2 matches 9 bases. Trimming removed 7 bases from V and 0 bases from J; junction bases left unmatched: 7. Germline CDR1 is MDHEN and CDR2 is SYDVKM. CDR3 length: 15 amino acids. CDR3 nucleotide sequence: TGTGCCAGCATCACACTAGCGGGCGACTCCTACGAGCAGTACTTC. Residues: CASITLAGDSYEQYF.

The chain uses TRBV6-2 or TRBV6-3 and TRBJ2-1; maybe TRBD2 (6 bases). The CDR3 has 18 residues. CDR1 and CDR2 from the germline V gene are MNHEY and SVGEGT. V lost 0 bases and J 2 bases, leaving 17 bases between the germline ends. The CDR3 loop reads CASSYSLGRGNPYNEQFF. The DNA for the CDR3 is TGTGCCAGCAGTTACTCATTAGGACGCGGGAACCCCTACAATGAGCAGTTCTTC.

DNA for the CDR3: TGTGCCAGCAGTTCTCCTTATACGCAGTATTTT. It codes for CASSSPYTQYF. The rearrangement uses TRBV12-3 or TRBV12-4 and TRBJ2-3, with no clear D. V lost 4 bases, J lost 7 bases, and 6 bases lay in between. The CDR3 extends over 11 amino acids.

This clonotype turned up a few times. J is TRBJ1-1 and V is TRBV29-1; the match to TRBD1 covers 7 bases. CDR3 length: 13 residues. Germline V gene lookup returns CDR1 SQVTM and CDR2 ANQGSEA. V lost 6 bases and J lost 5; bases outside the gene matches: 9. This chain's CDR3 is CSVTPDRATEAFF. The DNA for the CDR3 is TGCAGCGTGACCCCCGACAGGGCTACTGAAGCTTTCTTT.

The chain links TRBV7-2 to TRBJ1-1, with D perhaps matching TRBD1 (5 bases). Per germline, CDR1 SGHTA and CDR2 FQGNSA. V lost 5 bases and J 4 bases, leaving 17 bases between the germline ends. The CDR3 sequence is 15 residues long. The CDR3 coding sequence is TGTGCCAGCAGCCGACGACAGCGTCAGGGCACTGAAGCTTTCTTT. This codes for CASSRRQRQGTEAFF.

This chain links TRBV6-2 or TRBV6-3 with TRBJ2-1; 7 nucleotides match TRBD2. J lost 12 bases, V lost 5 bases, and 7 bases had no gene match. CDR1 MNHEY and CDR2 SVGEGT come from the germline V gene. The CDR3 extends over 12 amino acids. CDR3 sequence reads: CASSTRGLGQFF. In DNA form, the CDR3 reads TGTGCCAGCAGTACGAGAGGACTAGGGCAGTTCTTC.

This clonotype has only a few counts. This chain uses TRBV4-2 with TRBJ2-7; TRBD2 aligns across 11 bases. Losses at the gene ends were 0 bases for V and 2 bases for J; bases not matched to a gene: 3. CDR1 LGHNA and CDR2 YNFKEQ come from the germline V gene. The CDR3 is 16 residues long. The CDR3 DNA follows: TGTGCCAGCAGCCAAGAAGTAGCGGGAGGGCCCTACGAGCAGTACTTC. The encoded protein is CASSQEVAGGPYEQYF.

This chain links TRBV28 with TRBJ1-2; possible D gene TRBD1, 6 bases. The V end lost 9 bases, the J end lost 0 bases, and 8 bases lay between the germline ends. CDR1 is MDHEN and CDR2 is SYDVKM in the germline V gene. The CDR3 has 12 amino acids. The CDR3 DNA follows: TGTGCCAGTGGGACATCTAACTATGGCTACACCTTC. Translating gives CASGTSNYGYTF.

This clonotype was counted a few times. The rearrangement joins TRBV29-1 to TRBJ2-5; D gene uncertain. This CDR3 comprises 14 residues. CDR1 and CDR2 (germline): SQVTM, ANQGSEA. The V end lost 3 bases, the J end lost 2 bases, and 13 bases lay between the germline ends. CDR3 coding DNA: TGCAGCGTTGAGGCACCTACGGTACAAGAGACCCAGTACTTC. This codes for CSVEAPTVQETQYF.

This clonotype was picked up a small number of times. The chain is built from TRBV6-1 and TRBJ2-3, with a weak D call TRBD1 (6 bases). Deletions cut 6 bases from V and 6 bases from J, with 16 bases between. Per germline, CDR1 MNHNS and CDR2 SASEGT. The CDR3 extends over 14 amino acids. CDR3 sequence reads: CASRRQAGPDTQYF. CDR3 nucleotides: TGTGCCAGCAGAAGACAGGCCGGGCCGGATACGCAGTATTTT.

This chain joins TRBV6-5 and TRBJ1-5, with 9 positions matching TRBD1. Germline V gene lookup returns CDR1 MNHEY and CDR2 SVGAGI. This CDR3 is 14 amino acids long. V shed 4 bases, J shed 5 bases, and the junction held 3 bases outside the gene matches. This CDR3 reads CASSSQGADQPQHF. CDR3 coding DNA: TGTGCCAGCAGTTCACAGGGGGCTGATCAGCCCCAGCATTTT.

This clonotype came up many times. The chain combines TRBV7-9 with TRBJ1-2; D possibly corresponds to TRBD1 (6 bases). The V end was cut by 2 bases, the J end by 6 bases, with 19 bases between. Germline assignment: CDR1 SEHNR and CDR2 FQNEAQ (reference sequence). The CDR3 loop spans 16 amino acids. The CDR3 is CASSLTGILVLNGYTF. In DNA, the CDR3 is TGTGCCAGCAGCTTAACAGGGATCCTCGTTCTGAATGGCTACACCTTC.

This clonotype has a handful of counts. The J gene is TRBJ2-7, the V gene TRBV28; the match to TRBD2 covers 11 bases. This CDR3 has 14 residues. Germline V gene data show CDR1 as MDHEN and CDR2 as SYDVKM. Unmatched junction bases numbered 4, after V lost 5 bases and J lost 4 bases. CDR3 amino acids: CASSTSGSLYEQYF. The CDR3 DNA follows: TGTGCCAGCAGTACTAGCGGGAGTTTATACGAGCAGTACTTC.

This sequence joins TRBV20-1 and TRBJ1-1; D is unclear. The germline V gene encodes CDR1 DFQATT and CDR2 SNEGSKA (reference sequence). V shed 1 base and J shed 5 bases, with 17 bases lying between them. The CDR3 length is 15 residues. The CDR3 loop reads CSARAFNSPRTEAFF. The CDR3 bases are TGCAGTGCTAGAGCATTTAACAGTCCGAGGACTGAAGCTTTCTTT.

This clonotype has just a few counts. The chain couples TRBV7-8 to TRBJ1-4; D is unresolved. Between the trimmed V and J ends, which lost 4 bases and 0 bases, there was a span of 9 bases. Germline CDR1 SGHVS, CDR2 FQNEAQ. The CDR3 is 15 amino acids. CDR3 in DNA: TGTGCCAGCAGCTCCATCAGTGCAACTAATGAAAAACTGTTTTTT. Translating it yields CASSSISATNEKLFF. The full variable domain, its missing parts supplied by reference TRBV7-8 and TRBJ1-4, is GAGVSQSPRYKVAKRGQDVALRCDPISGHVSLFWYQQALGQGPEFLTYFQNEAQLDKSGLPSDRFFAERPEGSVSTLKIQRTQQEDSAVYLCASSSISATNEKLFFGSGTQLSVL.

This clonotype was counted at least ten times. The chain couples TRBV28 to TRBJ2-4, with a tentative D call TRBD1 (5 bases). V lost 9 bases to trimming and J lost 10 bases, with 19 bases between them. CDR1 and CDR2 from the germline V gene are MDHEN and SYDVKM. The CDR3 length is 13 residues. The CDR3 DNA reads as TGTGCCAGTTCACGCTCGGCAGGGTCTATTCAGTACTTC. Its translation: CASSRSAGSIQYF.

V gene TRBV20-1 combines with J gene TRBJ2-7, with 9 bases fitting TRBD2. This CDR3 has 15 residues. Germline trimming cut 3 bases from V and 1 base from J; bases unmatched to any gene: 7. The germline gives CDR1 DFQATT, CDR2 SNEGSKA (reference sequence). The CDR3 DNA reads TGCAGTGCTAGTGTGCGGGAGGGCCTGTCCTACGAGCAGTACTTC. Its protein product is CSASVREGLSYEQYF.

This chain connects TRBV20-1 to TRBJ1-2; 10 bases line up with TRBD1. Germline V gene sequence: CDR1 DFQATT, CDR2 SNEGSKA (reference sequence). Trimming cost V 6 bases and J 4 bases; bases outside gene matches: 11. The CDR3 extends over 15 amino acids. The CDR3: CSATGAGQGTYGYTF. The CDR3 bases are TGCAGTGCCACCGGGGCGGGACAGGGGACCTATGGCTACACCTTC.

Written as DNA, the CDR3 is TGTGCCAGCGGTGGGGGTCCGAGCTCCTACAATGAGCAGTTCTTC. Amino acids: CASGGGPSSYNEQFF. The chain recombines TRBV7-2 with TRBJ2-1, with D possibly called TRBD1 or TRBD2 (5 bases each). The germline V gene encodes CDR1 SGHTA and CDR2 FQGNSA. This CDR3 is 15 amino acids long. Trimming took 8 bases from V and 0 from J, leaving 14 bases between them.

This clonotype appeared a few times. V gene TRBV14 combines with J gene TRBJ2-3, with D perhaps matching TRBD2 (5 bases). Germline values: CDR1 SGHDN, CDR2 FVKESK. The CDR3 has 16 amino acids. V shed 1 base and J shed 3 bases, with 14 bases lying between them. The CDR3 bases are TGTGCCAGCAGCCAAGGCTCGGGAAGGTTTACAGATACGCAGTATTTT. Translating it yields CASSQGSGRFTDTQYF.

This clonotype has at least ten counts. V is TRBV6-5 and J is TRBJ1-2; 7 bases are a match to TRBD1. V shed 0 bases and J 5 bases; nucleotides not matched to a gene: 6. The germline CDR1 and CDR2 sequences are MNHEY and SVGAGI. This CDR3 contains 15 residues. The CDR3 DNA reads TGTGCCAGCAGTTACTCGACAGGGCGAAAGTATGGCTACACCTTC. Protein: CASSYSTGRKYGYTF.

The chain combines TRBV3-1 with TRBJ1-5; D call uncertain. This CDR3 is 13 amino acids long. Germline V lookup: CDR1 LGHDT, CDR2 YNNKEL (reference sequence). V dropped 1 base and J dropped 4 bases, with 5 bases sitting between them. The DNA of the CDR3 is TGTGCCAGCAGCCAAGTAGGGAATCAGCCCCAGCATTTT. Protein sequence: CASSQVGNQPQHF.

CDR3 sequence: CSVAIWQGASSYEQYF. DNA for the CDR3: TGCAGCGTTGCGATTTGGCAGGGGGCGAGCTCCTACGAGCAGTACTTC. The rearrangement links TRBV29-1 to TRBJ2-7, with 8 bases aligning to TRBD1. CDR1 is SQVTM, CDR2 ANQGSEA, per germline. The CDR3 loop spans 16 amino acids. J gave up 0 bases and V 4 bases, and 11 bases lay outside the gene matches.

The chain combines TRBV10-3 with TRBJ2-5; no firm D call. The length of the CDR3 is 10 residues. Germline assignment: CDR1 ENHRY and CDR2 SYGVKD. Trimming took off 9 bases at V and 2 bases at J, with 4 bases between the two ends. The CDR3 reads CAIGQETQYF. The DNA of the CDR3 is TGTGCCATTGGGCAAGAGACCCAGTACTTC.

V gene TRBV28 combines with J gene TRBJ2-5, with D perhaps TRBD2 (6 bases). V lost 7 bases and J lost 9, with 18 bases in between. The CDR3 is 13 residues long. Germline CDR1 is MDHEN and CDR2 is SYDVKM. The CDR3 reads CASTAGPLGAQYF. CDR3 nucleotide sequence: TGTGCCAGCACTGCGGGACCATTAGGGGCCCAGTACTTC.

This clonotype turned up a few times. This chain uses TRBV10-2 with TRBJ2-3; D unclear. Germline CDR1 reads WSHSY; CDR2 reads SAAADI. Trimming stripped 4 bases from V and 4 bases from J, with 18 bases between. CDR3 size: 16 residues. The CDR3 nucleotides are TGCGCCAGCAGTGGGTTTCTGGGTTCCCGAGCAGATACGCAGTATTTT. It codes for CASSGFLGSRADTQYF.

The rearrangement uses TRBV5-1 and TRBJ2-3; TRBD2 might be the D (5 bases). CDR1 is SGHRS and CDR2 is YFSETQ in the germline V gene. Trimming removed 1 base at V and 1 base at J, with 10 bases between. This CDR3 contains 15 residues. The CDR3 loop reads CASSLLVGGTDTQYF. The CDR3 nucleotides are TGCGCCAGCAGCTTGCTAGTCGGGGGCACAGATACGCAGTATTTT.

This chain's CDR3 is CASSHRRRGGFNGYTF. The CDR3 bases are TGTGCCAGCAGCCATCGTAGAAGAGGGGGCTTCAATGGCTACACCTTC. This chain connects TRBV3-1 to TRBJ1-2; 7 nucleotides align to TRBD1. J was trimmed by 6 bases and V by 3 bases; bases with no gene match: 13. Germline V gene sequence: CDR1 LGHDT, CDR2 YNNKEL (reference sequence). This CDR3 has 16 amino acids.